The clone carrying this T cell receptor (beta chain) occurred once. This sample was included in a study of blood T cells in healthy people across ages. Sample-barcoded 5' priming and a J-beta primer mix drove a second PCR of roughly 6 to 12 cycles. TCRdb used MiXCR to reprocess the 5' RACE reads, holding one entry per CDR3 protein. The sample records 1,300,000 or so distinct CDR3 sequences, approximately 60% being singletons. The sequenced sample was blood. This receptor was obtained from a man younger than 35 in good health.

In DNA form, the CDR3 reads TGTGCCACCAGCAGTCGCACAGGGCCAAATTCACCCCTCCACTTT. The encoded protein is CATSSRTGPNSPLHF. This rearrangement joins TRBV15 to TRBJ1-6, with D possibly matching TRBD1 (6 bases). V dropped 3 bases and J dropped 7 bases, with 13 bases sitting between them. Per germline, CDR1 LNHNV and CDR2 YYDKDF (reference sequence). The CDR3 totals 15 residues. Drawing the rest from reference TRBV15 and TRBJ1-6, the complete variable domain is DAMVIQNPRYQVTQFGKPVTLSCSQTLNHNVMYWYQQKSSQAPKLLFHYYDKDFNNEADTPDNFQSRRPNTSFCFLDIRSPGLGDTAMYLCATSSRTGPNSPLHFGNGTRLTVT.